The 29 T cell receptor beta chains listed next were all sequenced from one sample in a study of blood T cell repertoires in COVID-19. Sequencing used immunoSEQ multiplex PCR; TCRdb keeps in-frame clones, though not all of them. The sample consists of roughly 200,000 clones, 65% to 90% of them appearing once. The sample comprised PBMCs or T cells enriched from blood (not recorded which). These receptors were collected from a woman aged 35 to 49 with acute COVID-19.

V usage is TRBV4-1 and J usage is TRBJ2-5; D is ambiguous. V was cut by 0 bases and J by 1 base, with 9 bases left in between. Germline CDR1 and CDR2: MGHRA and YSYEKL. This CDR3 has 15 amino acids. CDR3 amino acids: CASSQDNTVQETQYF. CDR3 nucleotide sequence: TGCGCCAGCAGCCAAGATAACACCGTCCAAGAGACCCAGTACTTC.

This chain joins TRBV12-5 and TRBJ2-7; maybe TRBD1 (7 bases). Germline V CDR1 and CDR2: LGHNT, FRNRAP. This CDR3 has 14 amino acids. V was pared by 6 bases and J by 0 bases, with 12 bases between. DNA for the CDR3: TGTGCTAGTGGGACAGGGAGGAGCTCCTACGAGCAGTACTTC. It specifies CASGTGRSSYEQYF.

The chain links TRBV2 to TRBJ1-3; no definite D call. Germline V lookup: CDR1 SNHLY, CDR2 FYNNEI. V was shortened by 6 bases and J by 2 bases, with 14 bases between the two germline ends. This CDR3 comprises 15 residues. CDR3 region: CASSVANLPGNTIYF. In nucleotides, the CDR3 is TGTGCCAGCAGCGTAGCCAACCTCCCTGGAAACACCATATATTTT.

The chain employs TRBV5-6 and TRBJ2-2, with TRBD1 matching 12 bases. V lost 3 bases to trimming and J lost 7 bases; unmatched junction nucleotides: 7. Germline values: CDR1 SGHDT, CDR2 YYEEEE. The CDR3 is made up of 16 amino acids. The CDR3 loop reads CASSSPGQGASGELFF. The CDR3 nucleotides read TGTGCCAGCAGCTCCCCGGGACAGGGGGCCAGCGGGGAGCTGTTTTTT. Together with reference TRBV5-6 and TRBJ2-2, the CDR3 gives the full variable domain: DAGVTQSPTHLIKTRGQQVTLRCSPKSGHDTVSWYQQALGQGPQFIFQYYEEEERQRGNFPDRFSGHQFPNYSSELNVNALLLGDSALYLCASSSPGQGASGELFFGEGSRLTVL.

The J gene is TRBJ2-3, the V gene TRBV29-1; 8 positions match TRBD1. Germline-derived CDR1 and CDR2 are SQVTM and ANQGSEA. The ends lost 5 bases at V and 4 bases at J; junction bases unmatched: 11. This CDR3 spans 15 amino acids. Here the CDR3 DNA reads TGCAGCGTTCACCGGGACAGGCTGGGTCCAGATACGCAGTATTTT. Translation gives CSVHRDRLGPDTQYF.

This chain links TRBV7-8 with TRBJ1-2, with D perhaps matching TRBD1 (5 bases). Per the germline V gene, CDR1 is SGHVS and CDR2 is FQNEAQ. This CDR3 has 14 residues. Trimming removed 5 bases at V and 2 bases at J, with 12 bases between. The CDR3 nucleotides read TGTGCCAGCAGCCGTGCCGGGGGAAACTATGGCTACACCTTC. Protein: CASSRAGGNYGYTF. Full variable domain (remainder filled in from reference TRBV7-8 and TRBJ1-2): GAGVSQSPRYKVAKRGQDVALRCDPISGHVSLFWYQQALGQGPEFLTYFQNEAQLDKSGLPSDRFFAERPEGSVSTLKIQRTQQEDSAVYLCASSRAGGNYGYTFGSGTRLTVV.

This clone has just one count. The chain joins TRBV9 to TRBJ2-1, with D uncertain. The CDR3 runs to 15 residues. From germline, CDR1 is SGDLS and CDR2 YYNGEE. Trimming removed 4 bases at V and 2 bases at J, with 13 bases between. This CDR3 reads CASSHRSAPYNEQFF. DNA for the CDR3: TGTGCCAGCAGCCACCGGAGCGCCCCCTACAATGAGCAGTTCTTC.

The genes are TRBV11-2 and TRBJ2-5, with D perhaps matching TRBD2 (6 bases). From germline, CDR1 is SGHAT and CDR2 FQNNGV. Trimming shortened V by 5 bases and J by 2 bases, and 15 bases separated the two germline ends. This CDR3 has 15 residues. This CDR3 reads CASSPGAGRQETQYF. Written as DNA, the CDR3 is TGTGCCAGCAGCCCAGGTGCGGGAAGGCAAGAGACCCAGTACTTC.

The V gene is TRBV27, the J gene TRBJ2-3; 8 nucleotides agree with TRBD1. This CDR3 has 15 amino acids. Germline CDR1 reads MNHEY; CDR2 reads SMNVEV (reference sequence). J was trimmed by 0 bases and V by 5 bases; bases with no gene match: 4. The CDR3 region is CASSPRTGSTDTQYF. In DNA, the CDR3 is TGTGCCAGCAGTCCCCGGACAGGGAGCACAGATACGCAGTATTTT.

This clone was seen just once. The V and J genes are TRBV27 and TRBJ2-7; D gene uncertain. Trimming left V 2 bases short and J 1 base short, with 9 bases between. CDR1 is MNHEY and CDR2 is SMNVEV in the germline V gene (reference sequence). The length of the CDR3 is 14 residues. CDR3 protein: CASSLGSASYEQYF. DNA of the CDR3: TGTGCCAGCAGTTTAGGGTCAGCGTCCTACGAGCAGTACTTC.

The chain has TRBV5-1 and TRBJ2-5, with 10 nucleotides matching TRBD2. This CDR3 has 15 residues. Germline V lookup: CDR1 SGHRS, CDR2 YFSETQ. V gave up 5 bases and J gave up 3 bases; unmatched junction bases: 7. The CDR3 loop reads CASSFVGLAEETQYF. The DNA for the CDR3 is TGCGCCAGCAGTTTTGTCGGACTAGCGGAAGAGACCCAGTACTTC.

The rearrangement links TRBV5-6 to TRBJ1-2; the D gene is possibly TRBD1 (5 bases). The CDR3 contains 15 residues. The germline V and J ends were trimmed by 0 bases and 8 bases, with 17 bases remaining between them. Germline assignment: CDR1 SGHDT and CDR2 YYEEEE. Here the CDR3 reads CASSLVGQGTRGYTF. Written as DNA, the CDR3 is TGTGCCAGCAGCTTGGTAGGGCAGGGAACGCGGGGCTACACCTTC. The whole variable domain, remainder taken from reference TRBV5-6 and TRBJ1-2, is DAGVTQSPTHLIKTRGQQVTLRCSPKSGHDTVSWYQQALGQGPQFIFQYYEEEERQRGNFPDRFSGHQFPNYSSELNVNALLLGDSALYLCASSLVGQGTRGYTFGSGTRLTVV.

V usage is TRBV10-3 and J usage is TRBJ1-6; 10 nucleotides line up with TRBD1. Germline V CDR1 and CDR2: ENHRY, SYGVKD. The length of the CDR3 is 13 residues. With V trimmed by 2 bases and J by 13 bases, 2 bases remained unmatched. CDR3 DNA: TGTGCCATCAGTGAGGGGACAGGGGTTCCCCTCCACTTT. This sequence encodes CAISEGTGVPLHF.

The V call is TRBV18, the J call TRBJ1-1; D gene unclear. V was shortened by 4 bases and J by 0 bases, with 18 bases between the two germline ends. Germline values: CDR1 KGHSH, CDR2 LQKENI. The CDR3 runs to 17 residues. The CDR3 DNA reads TGTGCCAGCTCACATTCCGAGGGTCCCTCTATGAACACTGAAGCTTTCTTT. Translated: CASSHSEGPSMNTEAFF.

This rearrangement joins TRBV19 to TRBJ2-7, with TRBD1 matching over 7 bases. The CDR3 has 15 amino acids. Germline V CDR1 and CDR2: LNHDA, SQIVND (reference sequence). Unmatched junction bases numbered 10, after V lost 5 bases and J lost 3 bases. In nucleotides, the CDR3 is TGTGCCAGTAGTTCCATGGACAGGAAGGTCTACGAGCAGTACTTC. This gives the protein CASSSMDRKVYEQYF. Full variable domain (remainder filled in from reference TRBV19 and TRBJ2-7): DGGITQSPKYLFRKEGQNVTLSCEQNLNHDAMYWYRQDPGQGLRLIYYSQIVNDFQKGDIAEGYSVSREKKESFPLTVTSAQKNPTAFYLCASSSMDRKVYEQYFGPGTRLTVT.

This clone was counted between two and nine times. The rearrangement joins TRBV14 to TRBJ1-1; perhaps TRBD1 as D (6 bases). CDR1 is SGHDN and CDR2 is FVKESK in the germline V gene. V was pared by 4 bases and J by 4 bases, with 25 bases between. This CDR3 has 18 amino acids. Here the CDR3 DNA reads TGTGCCAGCAGCCCGTACATGGGCGGGGGGCGCCTTGGCACTGAAGCTTTCTTT. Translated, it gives CASSPYMGGGRLGTEAFF.

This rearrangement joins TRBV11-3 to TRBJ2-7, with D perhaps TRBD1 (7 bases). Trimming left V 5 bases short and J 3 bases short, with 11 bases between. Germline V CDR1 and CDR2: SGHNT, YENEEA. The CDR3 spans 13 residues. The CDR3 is CASSNRGGYEQYF. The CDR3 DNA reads TGTGCCAGCAGCAACAGGGGAGGCTACGAGCAGTACTTC.

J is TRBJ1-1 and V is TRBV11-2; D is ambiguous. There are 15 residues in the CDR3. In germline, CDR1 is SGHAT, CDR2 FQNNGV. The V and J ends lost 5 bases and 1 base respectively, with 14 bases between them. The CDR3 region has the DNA TGTGCCAGCAGCCTAACGGCGGGTAGGAACACTGAAGCTTTCTTT. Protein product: CASSLTAGRNTEAFF.

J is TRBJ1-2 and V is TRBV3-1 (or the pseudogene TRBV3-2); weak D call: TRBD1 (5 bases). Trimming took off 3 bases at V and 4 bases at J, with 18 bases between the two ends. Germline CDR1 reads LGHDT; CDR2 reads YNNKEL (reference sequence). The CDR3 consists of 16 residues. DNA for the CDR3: TGTGCCAGCAGCCACAGCCCCGCGACAGTACTCTATGGCTACACCTTC. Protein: CASSHSPATVLYGYTF.

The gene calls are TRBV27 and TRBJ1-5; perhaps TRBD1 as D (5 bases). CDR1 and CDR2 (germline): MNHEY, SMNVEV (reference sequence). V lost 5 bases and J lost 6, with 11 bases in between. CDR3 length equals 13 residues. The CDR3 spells CASSPARAQPQHF. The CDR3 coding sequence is TGTGCCAGCAGTCCCGCCAGGGCTCAGCCCCAGCATTTT.

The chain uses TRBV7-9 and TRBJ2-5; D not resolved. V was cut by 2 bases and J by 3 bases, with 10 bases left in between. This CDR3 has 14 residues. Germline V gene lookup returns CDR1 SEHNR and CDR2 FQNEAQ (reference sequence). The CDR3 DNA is TGTGCCAGCAGCTTATTCCAGGTGGAAGAGACCCAGTACTTC. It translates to CASSLFQVEETQYF.

The CDR3 region is CASSRTPLGYEQYF. For the CDR3, the DNA is TGTGCCAGCAGCCGGACACCGTTGGGCTACGAGCAGTACTTC. This chain uses TRBV7-2 with TRBJ2-7, with D maybe TRBD1 (5 bases). Germline lookup yields CDR1 SGHTA and CDR2 FQGNSA. The CDR3 runs 14 residues. V lost 5 bases and J 3 bases, leaving 14 bases between the germline ends.

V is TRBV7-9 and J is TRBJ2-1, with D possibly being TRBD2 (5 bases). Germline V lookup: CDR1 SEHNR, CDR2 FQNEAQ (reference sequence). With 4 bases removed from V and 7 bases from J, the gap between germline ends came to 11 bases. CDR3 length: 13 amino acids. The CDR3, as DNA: TGTGCCAGCAGCTCCCACCCGGGGAATGAGCAGTTCTTC. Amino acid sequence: CASSSHPGNEQFF.

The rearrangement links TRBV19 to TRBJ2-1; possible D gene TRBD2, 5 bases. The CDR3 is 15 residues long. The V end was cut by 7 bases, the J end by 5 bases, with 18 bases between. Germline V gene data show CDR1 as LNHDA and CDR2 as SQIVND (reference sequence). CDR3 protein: CASTPHSGGNNEQFF. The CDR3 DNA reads TGTGCCAGTACCCCCCACAGCGGCGGAAACAATGAGCAGTTCTTC.

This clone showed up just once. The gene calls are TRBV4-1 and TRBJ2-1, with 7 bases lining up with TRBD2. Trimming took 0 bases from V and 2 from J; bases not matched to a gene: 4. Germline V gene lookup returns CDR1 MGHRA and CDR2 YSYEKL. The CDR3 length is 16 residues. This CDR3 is CASSQDEAGPYNEQFF. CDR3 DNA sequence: TGCGCCAGCAGCCAAGATGAAGCGGGACCCTACAATGAGCAGTTCTTC.

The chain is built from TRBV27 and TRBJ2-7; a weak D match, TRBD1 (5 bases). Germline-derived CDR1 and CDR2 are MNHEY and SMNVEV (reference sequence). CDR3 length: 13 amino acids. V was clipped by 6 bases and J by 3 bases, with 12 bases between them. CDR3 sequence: CASSEGVGYEQYF. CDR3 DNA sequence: TGTGCCAGCAGCGAAGGGGTGGGCTACGAGCAGTACTTC.

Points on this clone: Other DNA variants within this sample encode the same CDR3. The CDR3 region has the DNA TGTGCCAGCAGCCCCGGGACAGGGGGATACAATGAGCAGTTCTTC. As protein: CASSPGTGGYNEQFF. The chain employs TRBV5-5 and TRBJ2-1; 11 bases agree with TRBD1. Germline V gene data show CDR1 as SGHKS and CDR2 as YYEKEE (reference sequence). This CDR3 has 15 amino acids. Trimming removed 4 bases from V and 4 bases from J; junction bases left unmatched: 4.

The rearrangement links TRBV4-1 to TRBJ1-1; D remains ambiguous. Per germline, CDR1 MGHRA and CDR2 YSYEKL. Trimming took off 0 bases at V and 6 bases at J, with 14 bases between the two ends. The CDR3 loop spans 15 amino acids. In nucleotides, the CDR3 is TGCGCCAGCAGCCAAGACGGGATGGAGTTTCCTGAAGCTTTCTTT. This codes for CASSQDGMEFPEAFF.

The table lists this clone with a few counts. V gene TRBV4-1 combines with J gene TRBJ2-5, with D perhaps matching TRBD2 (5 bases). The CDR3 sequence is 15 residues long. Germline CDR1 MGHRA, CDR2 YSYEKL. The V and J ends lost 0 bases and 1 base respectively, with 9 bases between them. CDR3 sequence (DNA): TGCGCCAGCAGCCAAGACTCGGGGATCCAAGAGACCCAGTACTTC. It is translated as CASSQDSGIQETQYF.